This T cell receptor beta chain was recorded in a study of T cell clonality in common variable immunodeficiency. Germline V CDR1 and CDR2: SGHKS, YYEKEE (reference sequence). The CDR3 runs to 12 residues. Deletions cut 2 bases from V and 7 bases from J, with 4 bases between. This clone was seen ten or more times. Read coverage stops 3 residues before the CDR3 terminus; the germline J gene supplies the remainder. The table came from immunoSEQ multiplex PCR; TCRdb's copy has only in-frame clones and leaves some out. This sample has around 45,000 clones, each found more than once. The V gene is TRBV5-5, the J gene TRBJ1-6; D uncertain. The specimen sequenced was peripheral blood mononuclear cells. The source is a person aged 18 to 75 in good health. The CDR3 bases that were read are TGTGCCAGCAGCTTTGGCAATTCACCC. The encoded protein is CASSFGNSP. The whole CDR3 protein is CASSFGNSPLHF.